Presented here are 9 T cell receptor beta chains from one specimen sequenced in a study of T cells in Graves' hyperthyroidism and ophthalmopathy. RNA transcripts served as the template for amplifying TCR beta CDR3 regions. Primed by the HTBI set, a first-round RT-PCR was run on the TCR CDR3. Using its own MiXCR run on the multiplex PCR reads, TCRdb lists one record per CDR3 protein. The table shows over 300,000 distinct CDR3 sequences, with approximately 15% occurring only once. The sequenced sample consisted of blood. Receptor source: a woman aged 55-70 years with Graves' hyperthyroidism.

This clonotype was seen only a few times. CDR3 in DNA: TGTGCCAGCAGGGGCGAGATAGGTCAGCCCCAGCATTTT. Its protein product is CASRGEIGQPQHF. This chain joins TRBV10-3 and TRBJ1-5; tentatively, D is TRBD1 (6 bases). The germline V gene encodes CDR1 ENHRY and CDR2 SYGVKD. The V and J ends lost 10 bases and 6 bases respectively, with 16 bases between them. CDR3 length: 13 amino acids.

There are many counts of this clonotype. The chain recombines TRBV24-1 with TRBJ2-3; TRBD2 matches 11 bases. Per germline, CDR1 KGHDR and CDR2 SFDVKD. J lost 8 bases, V lost 3 bases, and 12 bases had no gene match. This CDR3 is built from 17 residues. In nucleotides, the CDR3 is TGTGCCACCAGTGATCCTACTACTAGCGGGAGATCGTTTACGCAGTATTTT. Translated: CATSDPTTSGRSFTQYF.

As for this clonotype: One base away lies a much larger clone, so this may be a sequencing read error. The chain employs TRBV7-9 and TRBJ2-2, with 8 positions matching TRBD1. V lost 5 bases, J lost 2 bases, and 4 bases stayed unmatched. The CDR3 consists of 15 residues. The germline V gene has CDR1 SEHNR and CDR2 FQNEAQ (reference sequence). CDR3 region: CASSTGTGNTGELFF. CDR3 coding DNA: TGTGCCAGCAGCACCGGGACAGGCAACACCGGGGAGCTGTTTTTT.

The chain carries TRBV28 and TRBJ2-7; D is ambiguous. Germline assignment: CDR1 MDHEN and CDR2 SYDVKM. The CDR3 length is 13 residues. Deletions cut 4 bases from V and 6 bases from J, with 13 bases between. CDR3 nucleotides: TGTGCCAGCAGTTCAACCAGCCATTCCGAGCAGTACTTC. Protein: CASSSTSHSEQYF. The whole variable domain, remainder taken from reference TRBV28 and TRBJ2-7, is DVKVTQSSRYLVKRTGEKVFLECVQDMDHENMFWYRQDPGLGLRLIYFSYDVKMKEKGDIPEGYSVSREKKERFSLILESASTNQTSMYLCASSSTSHSEQYFGPGTRLTVT.

This clonotype was observed many times. The genes are TRBV6-1 and TRBJ2-7, with D possibly matching TRBD1 (6 bases). The germline CDR1 and CDR2 sequences are MNHNS and SASEGT. The V end was cut by 10 bases, the J end by 0 bases, with 13 bases between. The CDR3 runs to 13 residues. CDR3: CAITDSYSYEQYF. Here the CDR3 DNA reads TGTGCCATCACGGACAGTTACTCCTACGAGCAGTACTTC.

There are a few counts of this clonotype. The CDR3 DNA reads as TGCAGCGTTCTTTCACTAGCTGGAGATACGCAGTATTTT. Amino acids: CSVLSLAGDTQYF. V gene TRBV29-1 combines with J gene TRBJ2-3; a possible D gene is TRBD2 (6 bases). The CDR3 consists of 13 residues. Germline V gene data show CDR1 as SQVTM and CDR2 as ANQGSEA. V lost 5 bases to trimming and J lost 5 bases, with 14 bases between them.

The CDR3 region has the DNA TGCAGTGCTCACCGCCGGACTAGCGGGTACGATGAGCAGTTCTTC. Protein product: CSAHRRTSGYDEQFF. The chain uses TRBV20-1 and TRBJ2-1; 11 positions agree with TRBD2. With 5 bases clipped from V and 8 bases from J, the junction kept 11 bases outside the gene matches. Germline V CDR1 and CDR2: DFQATT, SNEGSKA (reference sequence). The CDR3 contains 15 residues.

This clonotype was found many times. The chain joins TRBV28 to TRBJ1-1; 7 bases match TRBD1. Germline V CDR1 and CDR2: MDHEN, SYDVKM. The CDR3 has 18 residues. Germline trimming cut 2 bases from V and 1 base from J; bases unmatched to any gene: 13. The DNA for the CDR3 is TGTGCCAGCAGTTTAGTCGGGAAAAGGACAGGATCGAACACTGAAGCTTTCTTT. This sequence encodes CASSLVGKRTGSNTEAFF.

This clonotype was detected a few times. The rearrangement links TRBV29-1 to TRBJ2-7; TRBD2 matches at 13 bases. The length of the CDR3 is 14 residues. V shed 6 bases and J 6 bases; nucleotides not matched to a gene: 8. In germline, CDR1 is SQVTM, CDR2 ANQGSEA. The CDR3 here is CSVAGTSGTSEQYF. CDR3 in DNA: TGCAGCGTCGCAGGGACTAGCGGGACGAGCGAGCAGTACTTC.